This entry lists 24 T cell receptor beta chains sequenced from one sample in a study of T-cell reconstitution after alpha-beta-depleted transplantation in children. TCRbeta library preparation incorporated unique molecular identifiers. TCRdb ran MiXCR on the PCR reads and lists one entry per CDR3 protein. The sample contains about 610,000 distinct CDR3 sequences, over 20% of which appear only once. The sample in question was PBMCs, obtained before TCRalphabeta/CD19-depleted stem cell transplant. The receptors were gathered from a boy in the first two years of life with Wiskott-Aldrich syndrome, due to receive a stem cell transplant.

The rearrangement links TRBV5-4 to TRBJ2-3; 9 bases align to TRBD2. The ends lost 3 bases at V and 4 bases at J; junction bases unmatched: 6. This CDR3 region has 15 residues. CDR1 and CDR2 from the germline V gene are SGHNT and YYREEE (reference sequence). CDR3 protein: CASSSKREAADTQYF. The DNA for the CDR3 is TGTGCCAGCAGCTCGAAGCGGGAGGCTGCAGATACGCAGTATTTT.

This clonotype occurred a few times. The V call is TRBV6-5, the J call TRBJ2-7, with no clear D. There are 14 residues in the CDR3. Trimming removed 6 bases at V and 0 bases at J, with 12 bases between. CDR1 is MNHEY and CDR2 is SVGAGI in the germline V gene. The CDR3 loop is CASRSTVTSYEQYF. CDR3 bases: TGTGCCAGCAGATCCACAGTGACCTCCTACGAGCAGTACTTC.

The chain combines TRBV7-2 with TRBJ2-1; a weak D match, TRBD1 (5 bases). The CDR3 sequence is 14 residues long. Germline V gene lookup returns CDR1 SGHTA and CDR2 FQGNSA. Deletions cut 1 base from V and 8 bases from J, with 12 bases between. The CDR3 region has the DNA TGTGCCAGCAGCTTAGGAGGCAGGGTGGATGAGCAGTTCTTC. Protein: CASSLGGRVDEQFF.

V and J are TRBV6-1 and TRBJ2-3, with 13 bases matching TRBD2. After removal of 5 bases from V and 4 bases from J, the junction contained 12 bases not matched to a gene. CDR1 and CDR2 (germline): MNHNS, SASEGT. This CDR3 has 18 amino acids. In nucleotides, the CDR3 is TGTGCCAGCAGTACACCGGGACTAGCGGGAATAGTGGCAGATACGCAGTATTTT. This codes for CASSTPGLAGIVADTQYF.

V and J are TRBV11-2 and TRBJ1-2, with D maybe TRBD1 (5 bases). The germline gives CDR1 SGHAT, CDR2 FQNNGV. Between the trimmed V and J ends, which lost 6 bases and 1 base, there was a span of 12 bases. The CDR3 is made up of 14 amino acids. CDR3 DNA sequence: TGTGCCAGCAGGATGGACACCTTTAACTATGGCTACACCTTC. This gives the protein CASRMDTFNYGYTF.

The J gene is TRBJ2-1, the V gene TRBV7-9; 11 bases are shared with TRBD1. CDR3 size: 14 residues. V was clipped by 0 bases and J by 10 bases; unmatched bases: 2. CDR1 and CDR2 from the germline V gene are SEHNR and FQNEAQ (reference sequence). CDR3 protein: CASSLAGTGGEQFF. CDR3 bases: TGTGCCAGCAGCTTAGCTGGGACAGGGGGGGAGCAGTTCTTC.

V gene TRBV5-1 combines with J gene TRBJ2-2; weak D call: TRBD2 (5 bases). The CDR3 sequence is 14 residues long. V was shortened by 0 bases and J by 4 bases, with 7 bases between the two germline ends. Germline V CDR1 and CDR2: SGHRS, YFSETQ. For the CDR3, the DNA is TGCGCCAGCAGCTTGGACCTAGCCACCGGGGAGCTGTTTTTT. This encodes CASSLDLATGELFF.

The J gene is TRBJ2-1, the V gene TRBV25-1, with 11 nucleotides matching TRBD2. J gave up 3 bases and V 8 bases, and 6 bases lay outside the gene matches. The CDR3 is made up of 15 amino acids. Germline V gene lookup returns CDR1 MGHDK and CDR2 SYGVNS. The CDR3 protein is CASSGTSGIYNEQFF. The DNA for the CDR3 is TGTGCCAGCTCCGGGACTAGCGGCATCTACAATGAGCAGTTCTTC.

Comment on this clonotype: The junction does not match germline at one end; this may be a read error. The CDR3 DNA reads as TGCAGGGCTAGAGGGCCGGGGCAGGGCAATGAGCAGTTCTTC. It translates to CRARGPGQGNEQFF. The chain uses TRBV20-1 and TRBJ2-1; TRBD1 or TRBD2 may be the D gene (5 bases each). The V gene's germline CDR1 is DFQATT and CDR2 SNEGSKA (reference sequence). This CDR3 comprises 14 residues.

The J gene is TRBJ1-5, the V gene TRBV28; TRBD1 might be the D (6 bases). The V and J ends lost 0 bases and 9 bases respectively, with 15 bases between them. Germline-derived CDR1 and CDR2 are MDHEN and SYDVKM. This CDR3 is built from 15 residues. The CDR3, as DNA: TGTGCCAGCAGTTTATGGCAGGGGCGCCTAGGGCCCCAGCATTTT. Amino acids: CASSLWQGRLGPQHF. The entire variable domain, with the rest obtained from reference TRBV28 and TRBJ1-5, is as follows: DVKVTQSSRYLVKRTGEKVFLECVQDMDHENMFWYRQDPGLGLRLIYFSYDVKMKEKGDIPEGYSVSREKKERFSLILESASTNQTSMYLCASSLWQGRLGPQHFGDGTRLSIL.

The rearrangement joins TRBV7-3 to TRBJ2-3, with 8 bases identical to TRBD2. The CDR3 has 16 amino acids. V shed 3 bases and J 2 bases; nucleotides not matched to a gene: 7. Germline values: CDR1 SGHTA, CDR2 FQGTGA. CDR3 nucleotide sequence: TGTGCCAGCAGCTTTCGAGCGGGAGTTAACACAGATACGCAGTATTTT. This translates into CASSFRAGVNTDTQYF. Combining the CDR3 with reference TRBV7-3 and TRBJ2-3 gives the whole variable domain GAGVSQTPSNKVTEKGKYVELRCDPISGHTALYWYRQSLGQGPEFLIYFQGTGAADDSGLPNDRFFAVRPEGSVSTLKIQRTERGDSAVYLCASSFRAGVNTDTQYFGPGTRLTVL.

V and J are TRBV9 and TRBJ2-1, with D tentatively TRBD2 (5 bases). Trimming stripped 0 bases from V and 9 bases from J, with 16 bases between. The germline CDR1 and CDR2 sequences are SGDLS and YYNGEE. The CDR3 is 15 residues long. CDR3 in amino acids: CASSVGGGGLVEQFF. CDR3 in DNA: TGTGCCAGCAGCGTAGGAGGAGGCGGTCTGGTTGAGCAGTTCTTC.

This clonotype was seen a few times. This chain uses TRBV5-1 with TRBJ2-7; D call uncertain. Trimming stripped 0 bases from V and 3 bases from J, with 7 bases between. This CDR3 has 13 amino acids. CDR1 and CDR2 (germline): SGHRS, YFSETQ. The CDR3 nucleotides read TGCGCCAGCAGCTTGGTGGCTAACTACGAGCAGTACTTC. Translation: CASSLVANYEQYF.

This clonotype showed up just a few times. J is TRBJ2-5 and V is TRBV12-3 or TRBV12-4; 9 bases are shared with TRBD1. J was trimmed by 7 bases and V by 6 bases; bases with no gene match: 12. This CDR3 spans 15 amino acids. The CDR3 DNA is TGTGCCAGCAGACCCCGGGACAGGGCTCGGGGGACCCAGTACTTC. It translates to CASRPRDRARGTQYF.

This chain links TRBV12-3 or TRBV12-4 with TRBJ1-1; 8 positions agree with TRBD1. J lost 0 bases, V lost 5 bases, and 5 bases had no gene match. The CDR3 has 15 amino acids. The chain's CDR3 is CASSRGQELNTEAFF. In DNA, the CDR3 is TGTGCCAGCAGTCGGGGACAGGAGCTGAACACTGAAGCTTTCTTT.

The rearrangement links TRBV5-6 to TRBJ2-1, with D possibly being TRBD1 or TRBD2 (6 bases each). The CDR3 sequence is 16 residues long. Germline lookup yields CDR1 SGHDT and CDR2 YYEEEE. V was shortened by 0 bases and J by 4 bases, with 14 bases between the two germline ends. The CDR3 DNA is TGTGCCAGCAGCTTGGCCCGGGGGCTTACTTACAATGAGCAGTTCTTC. Its translation is CASSLARGLTYNEQFF.

The rearrangement uses TRBV4-1 and TRBJ1-2; D remains unclear. Between the trimmed V and J ends, which lost 6 bases and 2 bases, there was a span of 13 bases. The V gene's germline CDR1 is MGHRA and CDR2 YSYEKL. The CDR3 is 14 residues long. The CDR3 coding sequence is TGCGCCAGCAGATTCGGAGAGGCAAACTATGGCTACACCTTC. This sequence encodes CASRFGEANYGYTF.

This clonotype came up many times. The chain couples TRBV27 to TRBJ2-1; weak D call: TRBD2 (6 bases). Trimming took off 3 bases at V and 4 bases at J, with 22 bases between the two ends. The CDR3 runs to 18 residues. Germline V gene data show CDR1 as MNHEY and CDR2 as SMNVEV (reference sequence). The DNA for the CDR3 is TGTGCCAGCAGTTTCGTTTTCTTTGGTGGCGGGGCGTACAATGAGCAGTTCTTC. Protein product: CASSFVFFGGGAYNEQFF.

CDR3 nucleotide sequence: TGCAGTGCTAGATCCCGGACCGCTTTCACTGAAGCTTTCTTT. This sequence encodes CSARSRTAFTEAFF. The chain recombines TRBV20-1 with TRBJ1-1; D unclear. Germline V gene data show CDR1 as DFQATT and CDR2 as SNEGSKA (reference sequence). Trimming took 2 bases from V and 4 from J, leaving 14 bases between them. The CDR3 is 14 amino acids.

The CDR3 region has the DNA TGCACCAGCAGCCATAACCAGCCCCTGGAGACCCAGTACTTC. It codes for CTSSHNQPLETQYF. The genes are TRBV1 and TRBJ2-5; TRBD1, as called in the table, went unchecked against the DNA. TRBV1 corresponds to a pseudogene. The CDR3 is made up of 14 amino acids.

The chain carries TRBV29-1 and TRBJ1-5; tentatively, D is TRBD1 (6 bases). Trimming removed 6 bases at V and 6 bases at J, with 15 bases between. The CDR3 contains 13 residues. Germline V CDR1 and CDR2: SQVTM, ANQGSEA. This CDR3 is CSVRQEAAQPQHF. The DNA of the CDR3 is TGCAGCGTACGACAGGAGGCGGCTCAGCCCCAGCATTTT.

Worth noting for this clonotype: Sequence at one end of the junction differs from germline and may be a read error. This sequence joins TRBV5-5 and TRBJ2-7; TRBD2 matches 9 bases. Germline V lookup: CDR1 SGHKS, CDR2 YYEKEE (reference sequence). The CDR3 loop spans 13 amino acids. The CDR3, as DNA: TGTGCCAGCAGCCGTCTCGGGGAGCGGGAGGACGTCTTC. It yields the protein CASSRLGEREDVF.

The chain uses TRBV3-1 and TRBJ1-2, with TRBD1 as a possible D gene (5 bases). V was shortened by 10 bases and J by 7 bases, with 22 bases between the two germline ends. Per germline, CDR1 LGHDT and CDR2 YNNKEL (reference sequence). This CDR3 is 14 amino acids long. As DNA, the CDR3 is TGTGCCACCTCGTTGGGGGGTCCTATATCTGGCTACACCTTC. Its translation is CATSLGGPISGYTF.

This chain uses TRBV28 with TRBJ1-2; 8 positions match TRBD1. The germline V gene has CDR1 MDHEN and CDR2 SYDVKM. The length of the CDR3 is 13 residues. V trimming: 5 bases; J trimming: 3 bases; junction bases outside the gene matches: 2. CDR3 bases: TGTGCCAGCAGTCGACAGGGGCACTATGGCTACACCTTC. Encoded protein: CASSRQGHYGYTF.